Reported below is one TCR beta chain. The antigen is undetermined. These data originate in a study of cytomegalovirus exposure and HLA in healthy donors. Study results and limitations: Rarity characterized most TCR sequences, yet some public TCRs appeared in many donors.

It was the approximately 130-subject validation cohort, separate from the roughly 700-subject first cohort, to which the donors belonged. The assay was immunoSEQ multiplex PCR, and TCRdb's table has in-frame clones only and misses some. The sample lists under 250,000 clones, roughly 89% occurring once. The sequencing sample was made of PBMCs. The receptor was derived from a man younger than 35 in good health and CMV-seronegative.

The CDR3 nucleotides are TGTGCCAGCAGCCTCGCGACAGGGCAGAACTATGGCTACACCTTC. It codes for CASSLATGQNYGYTF. The chain employs TRBV7-2 and TRBJ1-2; TRBD1 matches 7 bases. The CDR3 runs to 15 residues. Germline assignment: CDR1 SGHTA and CDR2 FQGNSA. With 5 bases clipped from V and 2 bases from J, the junction kept 8 bases outside the gene matches.